This entry lists 25 T cell receptor beta chains sequenced from one sample in a study of regulatory dendritic cells for organ transplantation. For these receptors, no antigen is known. Clones were read by immunoSEQ multiplex PCR, and TCRdb kept only the in-frame ones, dropping some. The data hold some 11,000 clones, with around two thirds observed a single time. Allogeneic regulatory or mature dendritic cells were co-cultured for more than 4 days with CFSE-labeled sorted T cells at 1:10. Sequenced material: naive CD4+ T cells from blood cultured with regulatory dendritic cells. Subset reported: CD45RA+ naive T cells. All receptors derive from a human donor in good health.

As DNA, the CDR3 is TGTGCCAGCAGTGCGGGAGGGCCGACCTACAATGAGCAGTTCTTC. This encodes CASSAGGPTYNEQFF. This rearrangement joins TRBV9 to TRBJ2-1; 9 nucleotides line up with TRBD2. J gave up 2 bases and V 5 bases, and 5 bases lay outside the gene matches. The germline gives CDR1 SGDLS, CDR2 YYNGEE. The CDR3 contains 15 residues.

This clone was counted between two and nine times. The V and J genes are TRBV5-1 and TRBJ2-7; maybe TRBD1 (5 bases). The CDR3 length is 16 residues. Germline V gives CDR1 SGHRS, CDR2 YFSETQ. V lost 0 bases, J lost 2 bases, and 15 bases lay in between. Here the CDR3 DNA reads TGCGCCAGCAGCTTGGCAGGGTATCATACAGCCTACGAGCAGTACTTC. It codes for CASSLAGYHTAYEQYF.

The chain combines TRBV2 with TRBJ2-7; perhaps TRBD1 as D (5 bases). Germline CDR1 and CDR2: SNHLY and FYNNEI. V dropped 3 bases and J dropped 7 bases, with 7 bases sitting between them. CDR3 length: 11 amino acids. CDR3 coding DNA: TGTGCCAGCAGTGACAGGGTTGAGCAGTACTTC. Protein product: CASSDRVEQYF.

The chain couples TRBV2 to TRBJ2-3, with a tentative D call TRBD2 (5 bases). The CDR3 length is 14 residues. With 7 bases removed from V and 4 bases from J, the gap between germline ends came to 15 bases. Germline lookup yields CDR1 SNHLY and CDR2 FYNNEI. In nucleotides, the CDR3 is TGTGCCAGCAACCGGGAAGGAAGGGCAGATACGCAGTATTTT. Protein sequence: CASNREGRADTQYF.

The table lists this clone with a count of one. The chain has TRBV27 and TRBJ2-3; TRBD1 is a possible D gene (6 bases). The CDR3 has 20 residues. Trimming took 6 bases from V and 2 from J, leaving 30 bases between them. CDR1 and CDR2 from the germline V gene are MNHEY and SMNVEV (reference sequence). The CDR3 sequence is CASRPIYITGFPPSTDTQYF. Here the CDR3 DNA reads TGTGCCAGCAGGCCCATCTACATAACAGGGTTCCCACCGTCCACAGATACGCAGTATTTT.

The chain recombines TRBV19 with TRBJ2-7; 9 bases align to TRBD1. Germline values: CDR1 LNHDA, CDR2 SQIVND (reference sequence). The J segment lost 0 bases and the V segment lost 6 bases, leaving 3 bases of the junction unmatched. This CDR3 contains 14 residues. The CDR3 coding sequence is TGTGCCAGTAGAGAGACAGGGGGCTCCTACGAGCAGTACTTC. Its protein product is CASRETGGSYEQYF. The full variable domain, completed using reference TRBV19 and TRBJ2-7, is DGGITQSPKYLFRKEGQNVTLSCEQNLNHDAMYWYRQDPGQGLRLIYYSQIVNDFQKGDIAEGYSVSREKKESFPLTVTSAQKNPTAFYLCASRETGGSYEQYFGPGTRLTVT.

The chain has TRBV18 and TRBJ2-2; D is possibly TRBD1 (6 bases). CDR3 length: 13 amino acids. The V end lost 2 bases, the J end lost 6 bases, and 7 bases lay between the germline ends. CDR1 KGHSH and CDR2 LQKENI come from the germline V gene. The CDR3 sequence: CASSPGTSGELFF. The CDR3 DNA reads as TGTGCCAGCTCACCAGGGACATCCGGGGAGCTGTTTTTT. The variable domain in full, completed from reference TRBV18 and TRBJ2-2, reads NAGVMQNPRHLVRRRGQEARLRCSPMKGHSHVYWYRQLPEEGLKFMVYLQKENIIDESGMPKERFSAEFPKEGPSILRIQQVVRGDSAAYFCASSPGTSGELFFGEGSRLTVL.

The J gene is TRBJ2-3, the V gene TRBV6-1, with 7 bases aligning to TRBD2. The CDR3 is 15 amino acids. Germline values: CDR1 MNHNS, CDR2 SASEGT. Trimming cost V 0 bases and J 5 bases; bases outside gene matches: 5. CDR3 in DNA: TGTGCCAGCAGTGAAGCACCGGGGGGTCGAGATACGCAGTATTTT. Translated: CASSEAPGGRDTQYF.

This clone has only one observation. The rearrangement joins TRBV6-5 to TRBJ1-1, with D uncertain. Trimming cost V 0 bases and J 0 bases, with 8 bases left between them. CDR3 size: 15 residues. Germline CDR1 and CDR2: MNHEY and SVGAGI. Written as DNA, the CDR3 is TGTGCCAGCAGTTACTCTTCACAGATGAACACTGAAGCTTTCTTT. This encodes CASSYSSQMNTEAFF.

This rearrangement joins TRBV19 to TRBJ1-5; possible D gene TRBD1, 6 bases. Germline lookup yields CDR1 LNHDA and CDR2 SQIVND (reference sequence). The CDR3 contains 15 residues. The ends were cut back, 5 bases at V and 0 bases at J, with 11 bases in the middle. The CDR3 loop reads CASSLVQGSNQPQHF. The CDR3 DNA is TGTGCCAGTAGTTTAGTACAGGGTAGCAATCAGCCCCAGCATTTT. Based on the CDR3 plus reference TRBV19 and TRBJ1-5, the full variable domain is DGGITQSPKYLFRKEGQNVTLSCEQNLNHDAMYWYRQDPGQGLRLIYYSQIVNDFQKGDIAEGYSVSREKKESFPLTVTSAQKNPTAFYLCASSLVQGSNQPQHFGDGTRLSIL.

The rearrangement links TRBV19 to TRBJ1-1; TRBD1 is a possible D gene (5 bases). Germline V gene lookup returns CDR1 LNHDA and CDR2 SQIVND (reference sequence). The CDR3 sequence is 14 residues long. Trimming took 3 bases from V and 7 from J, leaving 15 bases between them. The CDR3 bases are TGTGCCAGTAGTATCTCCAGGGATGAAGGTGAAGCTTTCTTT. It is translated as CASSISRDEGEAFF.

This clone has a handful of counts. The V call is TRBV7-9, the J call TRBJ2-5; 8 nucleotides agree with TRBD2. V shed 2 bases, J shed 0 bases, and the junction held 8 bases outside the gene matches. This CDR3 contains 17 residues. From germline, CDR1 is SEHNR and CDR2 FQNEAQ (reference sequence). The chain's CDR3 is CASSLYPGGTHQETQYF. CDR3 DNA: TGTGCCAGCAGCTTATACCCGGGGGGGACCCACCAAGAGACCCAGTACTTC.

Regarding this clone: Germline is not matched at one junction end, which may reflect a read error. This same CDR3 is encoded by further DNA sequences in the sample. V and J are TRBV2 and TRBJ1-1, with 7 nucleotides matching TRBD1. The CDR3 extends over 14 amino acids. The germline V gene encodes CDR1 SNHLY and CDR2 FYNNEI. CDR3 protein: CASIIDRVNTEAFF. The DNA for the CDR3 is TGCGCCAGTATTATCGACAGGGTGAACACTGAAGCTTTCTTT.

This chain connects TRBV21-1 to TRBJ2-7; the table's D call TRBD1 went unverified against the DNA. TRBV21-1 is a recognized pseudogene. This CDR3 region has 14 residues. In DNA, the CDR3 is TGTGCCAGCAGCAAACAGACAATACTCTACGAGCAGTACTTC. The encoded protein is CASSKQTILYEQYF.

This chain connects TRBV14 to TRBJ2-1; weak D call: TRBD2 (5 bases). Germline CDR1 SGHDN, CDR2 FVKESK. V was cut by 0 bases and J by 15 bases, with 12 bases left in between. CDR3 length equals 12 residues. The CDR3 DNA reads TGTGCCAGCAGCCAAGAATGGCGGGCTCCGTTCTTC. This translates into CASSQEWRAPFF.

The rearrangement links TRBV7-7 to TRBJ2-1; D is unresolved. CDR1 SSHAT and CDR2 FNYEAQ come from the germline V gene (reference sequence). The CDR3 is 13 amino acids. V was trimmed by 0 bases and J by 7 bases, leaving 7 bases between them. The CDR3 sequence: CASSLAPRNEQFF. The CDR3 nucleotides read TGTGCCAGCAGCTTAGCCCCTAGGAATGAGCAGTTCTTC.

This clone was seen a handful of times. The chain recombines TRBV7-2 with TRBJ2-2; 11 bases agree with TRBD1. The CDR3 is 15 amino acids. Germline V gene sequence: CDR1 SGHTA, CDR2 FQGNSA. V lost 6 bases, J lost 3 bases, and 3 bases stayed unmatched. The CDR3 DNA sequence: TGTGCCAGCAGGACGGGACAGGGGGACACCGGGGAGCTGTTTTTT. Translating it yields CASRTGQGDTGELFF.

This chain links TRBV11-3 with TRBJ2-2, with TRBD1 as a possible D gene (5 bases). This CDR3 is built from 13 residues. Trimming pared 4 bases from V and 7 bases from J, leaving 10 bases between. The germline gives CDR1 SGHNT, CDR2 YENEEA. CDR3 amino acids: CASSSRESGELFF. The CDR3 DNA follows: TGTGCCAGCAGCTCCAGGGAAAGCGGGGAGCTGTTTTTT.

V gene TRBV18 combines with J gene TRBJ2-1; D remains ambiguous. CDR3 length: 15 residues. CDR1 and CDR2 (germline): KGHSH, LQKENI. Trimming stripped 5 bases from V and 9 bases from J, with 20 bases between. CDR3 loop: CASSSYLPENSEQFF. CDR3 nucleotide sequence: TGTGCCAGCTCATCCTACCTTCCTGAAAACAGTGAGCAGTTCTTC.

This chain joins TRBV11-3 and TRBJ2-2; a possible D gene is TRBD1 (5 bases). Germline loops: CDR1 SGHNT, CDR2 YENEEA. This CDR3 is 14 amino acids long. The V gene lost 2 bases and the J gene lost 3 bases, with 7 bases spanning the gap. The CDR3: CASSLIRDTGELFF. The DNA for the CDR3 is TGTGCCAGCAGCTTAATCAGGGACACCGGGGAGCTGTTTTTT. Together with reference TRBV11-3 and TRBJ2-2, the CDR3 gives the full variable domain: EAGVVQSPRYKIIEKKQPVAFWCNPISGHNTLYWYLQNLGQGPELLIRYENEEAVDDSQLPKDRFSAERLKGVDSTLKIQPAELGDSAVYLCASSLIRDTGELFFGEGSRLTVL.

This clone has a single count. The rearrangement links TRBV5-6 to TRBJ2-3; D is ambiguous. The CDR3 consists of 14 residues. Between the trimmed V and J ends, which lost 3 bases and 1 base, there was a span of 9 bases. From germline, CDR1 is SGHDT and CDR2 YYEEEE. CDR3 nucleotides: TGTGCCAGCAGCTACAGAGACGGCACAGATACGCAGTATTTT. It is translated as CASSYRDGTDTQYF.

This chain links TRBV5-4 with TRBJ1-4, with D possibly being TRBD1 (6 bases). Trimming cost V 4 bases and J 0 bases, with 13 bases left between them. The CDR3 runs to 16 residues. The germline CDR1 and CDR2 sequences are SGHNT and YYREEE (reference sequence). CDR3: CASSPDSAATNEKLFF. As DNA, the CDR3 is TGTGCCAGCAGCCCGGACAGCGCTGCAACTAATGAAAAACTGTTTTTT.

The sample holds one count of this clone. The chain has TRBV7-8 and TRBJ1-1; TRBD1 agrees at 10 bases. V was clipped by 4 bases and J by 4 bases; unmatched bases: 6. This CDR3 comprises 15 residues. The germline V gene has CDR1 SGHVS and CDR2 FQNEAQ. CDR3 nucleotide sequence: TGTGCCAGCAGCTCAATCGGACAGGGGGGCACTGAAGCTTTCTTT. Translating it yields CASSSIGQGGTEAFF.

The chain uses TRBV6-5 and TRBJ1-6, with D possibly matching TRBD1 (6 bases). Per germline, CDR1 MNHEY and CDR2 SVGAGI. The V and J ends lost 6 bases and 6 bases respectively, with 12 bases between them. The CDR3 is 14 amino acids. Here the CDR3 reads CASRRGGGNSPLHF. The CDR3 DNA follows: TGTGCCAGCAGACGAGGGGGGGGTAATTCACCCCTCCACTTT.

The chain links TRBV6-5 to TRBJ1-1; weak D call: TRBD1 (5 bases). The CDR3 consists of 14 residues. V was trimmed by 4 bases and J by 0 bases, leaving 9 bases between them. Germline CDR1 reads MNHEY; CDR2 reads SVGAGI. This CDR3 is CASSSQVLNTEAFF. In nucleotides, the CDR3 is TGTGCCAGCAGTTCACAGGTCCTGAACACTGAAGCTTTCTTT.